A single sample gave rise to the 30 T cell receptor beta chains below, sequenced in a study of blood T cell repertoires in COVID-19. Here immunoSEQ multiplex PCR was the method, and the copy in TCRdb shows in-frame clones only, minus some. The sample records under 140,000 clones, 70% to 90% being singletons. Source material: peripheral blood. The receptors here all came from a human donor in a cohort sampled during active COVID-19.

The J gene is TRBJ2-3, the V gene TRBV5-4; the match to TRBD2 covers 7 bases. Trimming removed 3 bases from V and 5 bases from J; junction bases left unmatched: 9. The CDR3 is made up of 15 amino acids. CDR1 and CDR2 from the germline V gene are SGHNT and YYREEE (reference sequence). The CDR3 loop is CASSSNRLAQDTQYF. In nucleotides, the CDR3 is TGTGCCAGCAGCTCAAACAGACTAGCACAAGATACGCAGTATTTT.

As DNA, the CDR3 is TGTGCCAGCAGTAGCGGGACCCCCAATGAGCAGTTCTTC. Translating it yields CASSSGTPNEQFF. The gene calls are TRBV6-6 and TRBJ2-1; the match to TRBD2 covers 7 bases. Trimming removed 5 bases from V and 6 bases from J; junction bases left unmatched: 4. The length of the CDR3 is 13 residues. Germline values: CDR1 MNHNY, CDR2 SVGAGI (reference sequence).

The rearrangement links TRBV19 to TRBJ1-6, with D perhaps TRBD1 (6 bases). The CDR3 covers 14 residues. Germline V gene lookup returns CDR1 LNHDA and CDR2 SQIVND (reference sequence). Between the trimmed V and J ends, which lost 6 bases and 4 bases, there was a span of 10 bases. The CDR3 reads CASSQQGYNSPLHF. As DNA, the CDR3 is TGTGCCAGTAGCCAACAGGGTTATAATTCACCCCTCCACTTT.

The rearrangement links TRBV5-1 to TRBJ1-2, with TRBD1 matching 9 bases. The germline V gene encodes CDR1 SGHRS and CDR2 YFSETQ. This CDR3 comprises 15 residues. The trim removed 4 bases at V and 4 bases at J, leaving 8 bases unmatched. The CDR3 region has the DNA TGCGCCAGCAGCCAGTCCGGGACAGGGTCCTATGGCTACACCTTC. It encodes CASSQSGTGSYGYTF. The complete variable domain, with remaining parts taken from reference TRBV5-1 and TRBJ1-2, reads KAGVTQTPRYLIKTRGQQVTLSCSPISGHRSVSWYQQTPGQGLQFLFEYFSETQRNKGNFPGRFSGRQFSNSRSEMNVSTLELGDSALYLCASSQSGTGSYGYTFGSGTRLTVV.

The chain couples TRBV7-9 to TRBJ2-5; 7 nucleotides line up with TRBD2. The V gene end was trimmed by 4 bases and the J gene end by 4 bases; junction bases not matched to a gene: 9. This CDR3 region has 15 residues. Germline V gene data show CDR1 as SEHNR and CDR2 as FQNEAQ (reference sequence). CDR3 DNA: TGTGCCAGCAGCTCAGACGGGGGGTCAGCAGAGACCCAGTACTTC. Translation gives CASSSDGGSAETQYF. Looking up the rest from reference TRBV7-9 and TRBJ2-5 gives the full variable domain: DTGVSQNPRHKITKRGQNVTFRCDPISEHNRLYWYRQTLGQGPEFLTYFQNEAQLEKSRLLSDRFSAERPKGSFSTLEIQRTEQGDSAMYLCASSSDGGSAETQYFGPGTRLLVL.

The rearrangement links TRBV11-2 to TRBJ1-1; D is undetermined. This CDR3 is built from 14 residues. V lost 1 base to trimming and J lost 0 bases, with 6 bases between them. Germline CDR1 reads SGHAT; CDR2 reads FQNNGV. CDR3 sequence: CASSLGGLNTEAFF. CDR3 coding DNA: TGTGCCAGCAGCTTAGGAGGGCTGAACACTGAAGCTTTCTTT.

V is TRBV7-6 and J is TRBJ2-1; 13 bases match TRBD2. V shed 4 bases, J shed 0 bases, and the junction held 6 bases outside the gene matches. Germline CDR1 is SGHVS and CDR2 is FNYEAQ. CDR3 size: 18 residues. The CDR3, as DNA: TGTGCCAGCAGCTCAGGGACTAGCGGGATTCACTCCTACAATGAGCAGTTCTTC. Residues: CASSSGTSGIHSYNEQFF.

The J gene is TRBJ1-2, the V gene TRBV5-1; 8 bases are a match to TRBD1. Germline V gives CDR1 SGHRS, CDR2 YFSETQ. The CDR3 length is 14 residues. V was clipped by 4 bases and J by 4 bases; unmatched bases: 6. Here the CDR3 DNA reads TGCGCCAGCAGCCTACCAGGGGGCTCCTATGGCTACACCTTC. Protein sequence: CASSLPGGSYGYTF.

The CDR3 loop reads CASSQGQNYGYTF. In DNA form, the CDR3 reads TGTGCCAGCAGCCAGGGACAGAACTATGGCTACACCTTC. The J gene is TRBJ1-2, the V gene TRBV7-2; 7 bases align to TRBD1. This CDR3 has 13 residues. The V gene's germline CDR1 is SGHTA and CDR2 FQGNSA. V shed 5 bases, J shed 2 bases, and the junction held 2 bases outside the gene matches.

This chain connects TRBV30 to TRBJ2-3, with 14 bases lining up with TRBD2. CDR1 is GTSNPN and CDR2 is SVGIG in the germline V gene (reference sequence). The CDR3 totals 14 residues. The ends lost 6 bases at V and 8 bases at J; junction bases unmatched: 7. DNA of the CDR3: TGTGCCTGCCGACTAGCGGGAGGGAGGGGTACGCAGTATTTT. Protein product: CACRLAGGRGTQYF.

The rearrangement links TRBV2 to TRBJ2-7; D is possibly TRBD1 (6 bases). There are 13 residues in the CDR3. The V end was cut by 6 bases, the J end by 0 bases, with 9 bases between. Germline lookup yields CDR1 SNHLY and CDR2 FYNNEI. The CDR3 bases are TGTGCCAGCAGCGGGACACCCTCCTACGAGCAGTACTTC. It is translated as CASSGTPSYEQYF. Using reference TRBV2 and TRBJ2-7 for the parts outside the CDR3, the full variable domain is EPEVTQTPSHQVTQMGQEVILRCVPISNHLYFYWYRQILGQKVEFLVSFYNNEISEKSEIFDDQFSVERPDGSNFTLKIRSTKLEDSAMYFCASSGTPSYEQYFGPGTRLTVT.

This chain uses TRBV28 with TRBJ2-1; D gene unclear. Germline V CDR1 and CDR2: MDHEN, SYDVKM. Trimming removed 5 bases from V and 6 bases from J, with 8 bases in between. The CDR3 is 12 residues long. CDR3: CASSPRSNEQFF. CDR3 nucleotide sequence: TGTGCCAGCAGTCCCAGAAGCAATGAGCAGTTCTTC.

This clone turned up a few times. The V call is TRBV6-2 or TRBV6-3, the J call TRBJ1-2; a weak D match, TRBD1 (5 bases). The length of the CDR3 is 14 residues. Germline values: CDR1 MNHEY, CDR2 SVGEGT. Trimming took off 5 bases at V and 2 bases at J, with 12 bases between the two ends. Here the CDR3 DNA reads TGTGCCAGCAGTCCCGGCTCAGGGAACTATGGCTACACCTTC. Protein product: CASSPGSGNYGYTF.

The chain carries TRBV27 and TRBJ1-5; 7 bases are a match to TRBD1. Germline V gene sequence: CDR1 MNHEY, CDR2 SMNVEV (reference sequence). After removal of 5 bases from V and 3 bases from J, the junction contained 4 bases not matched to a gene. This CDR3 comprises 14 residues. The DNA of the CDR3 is TGTGCCAGCAGTCTAGGGACAGACAATCAGCCCCAGCATTTT. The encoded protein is CASSLGTDNQPQHF.

CDR3 coding DNA: TGTGCCACCAGGACTAGCGGGAGTGAAGAGACCCAGTACTTC. It yields the protein CATRTSGSEETQYF. The genes are TRBV19 and TRBJ2-5; 13 bases are a match to TRBD2. The CDR3 is 14 amino acids. The V and J ends lost 10 bases and 3 bases, in that order; junction bases with no gene match: 5. In germline, CDR1 is LNHDA, CDR2 SQIVND (reference sequence).

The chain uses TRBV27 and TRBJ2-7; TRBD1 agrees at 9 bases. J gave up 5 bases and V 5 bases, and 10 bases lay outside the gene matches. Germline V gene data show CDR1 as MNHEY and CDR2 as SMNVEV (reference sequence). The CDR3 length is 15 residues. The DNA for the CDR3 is TGTGCCAGCAGTCTCCGTGGGACAGGGTTCGACGAGCAGTACTTC. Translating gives CASSLRGTGFDEQYF.

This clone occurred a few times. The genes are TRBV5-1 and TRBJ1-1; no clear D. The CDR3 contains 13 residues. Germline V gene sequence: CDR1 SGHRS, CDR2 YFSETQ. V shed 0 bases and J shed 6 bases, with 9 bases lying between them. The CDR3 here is CASSLAPFPEAFF. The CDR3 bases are TGCGCCAGCAGCTTGGCTCCTTTCCCTGAAGCTTTCTTT.

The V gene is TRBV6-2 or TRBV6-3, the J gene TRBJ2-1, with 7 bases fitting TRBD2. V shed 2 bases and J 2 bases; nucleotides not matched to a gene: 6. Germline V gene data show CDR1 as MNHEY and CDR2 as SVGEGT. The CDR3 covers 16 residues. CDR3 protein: CASSYLLAEPYNEQFF. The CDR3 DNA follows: TGTGCCAGCAGTTACCTCCTAGCGGAACCCTACAATGAGCAGTTCTTC.

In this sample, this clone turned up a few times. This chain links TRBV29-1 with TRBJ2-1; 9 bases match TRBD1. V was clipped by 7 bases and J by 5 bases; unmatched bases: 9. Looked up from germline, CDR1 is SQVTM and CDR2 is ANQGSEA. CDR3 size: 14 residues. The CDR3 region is CSAEGQGGNNEQFF. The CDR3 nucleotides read TGCAGCGCCGAGGGACAGGGTGGGAACAATGAGCAGTTCTTC.

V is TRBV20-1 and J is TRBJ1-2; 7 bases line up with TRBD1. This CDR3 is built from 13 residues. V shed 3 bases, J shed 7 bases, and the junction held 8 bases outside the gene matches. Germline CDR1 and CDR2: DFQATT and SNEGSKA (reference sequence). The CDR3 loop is CSASARQGAGYTF. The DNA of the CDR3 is TGCAGTGCTAGTGCTCGACAGGGCGCTGGCTACACCTTC.

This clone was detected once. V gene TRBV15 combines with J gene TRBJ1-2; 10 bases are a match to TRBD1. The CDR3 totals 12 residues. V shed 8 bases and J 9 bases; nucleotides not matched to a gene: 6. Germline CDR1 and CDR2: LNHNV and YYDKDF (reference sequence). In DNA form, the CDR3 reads TGTGCCACCCACCCGGGACAGGGGAGCTACACCTTC. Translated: CATHPGQGSYTF.

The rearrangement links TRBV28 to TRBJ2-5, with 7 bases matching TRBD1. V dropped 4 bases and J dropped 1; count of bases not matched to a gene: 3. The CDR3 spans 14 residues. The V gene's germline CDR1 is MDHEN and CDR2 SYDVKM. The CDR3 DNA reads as TGTGCCAGCAGTTACCGGGACAGCCAAGAGACCCAGTACTTC. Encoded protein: CASSYRDSQETQYF.

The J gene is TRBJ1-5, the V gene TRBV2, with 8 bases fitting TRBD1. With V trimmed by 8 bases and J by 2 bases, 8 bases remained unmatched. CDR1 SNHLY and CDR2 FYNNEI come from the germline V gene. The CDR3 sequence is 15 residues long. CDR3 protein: CASGQGDGGNQPQHF. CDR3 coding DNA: TGTGCCAGCGGACAGGGTGATGGTGGCAATCAGCCCCAGCATTTT. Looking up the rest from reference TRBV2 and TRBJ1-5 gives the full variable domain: EPEVTQTPSHQVTQMGQEVILRCVPISNHLYFYWYRQILGQKVEFLVSFYNNEISEKSEIFDDQFSVERPDGSNFTLKIRSTKLEDSAMYFCASGQGDGGNQPQHFGDGTRLSIL.

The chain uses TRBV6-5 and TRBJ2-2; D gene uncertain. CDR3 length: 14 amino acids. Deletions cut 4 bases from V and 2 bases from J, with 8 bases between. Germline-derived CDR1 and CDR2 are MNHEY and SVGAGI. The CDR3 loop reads CASSFGRNTGELFF. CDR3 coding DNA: TGTGCCAGCAGTTTTGGCCGCAACACCGGGGAGCTGTTTTTT.

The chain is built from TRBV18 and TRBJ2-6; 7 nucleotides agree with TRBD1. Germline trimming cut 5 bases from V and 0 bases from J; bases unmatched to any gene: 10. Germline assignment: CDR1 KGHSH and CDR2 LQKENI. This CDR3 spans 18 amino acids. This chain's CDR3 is CASSETGFGSSGANVLTF. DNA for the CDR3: TGTGCCAGCTCAGAGACAGGGTTTGGAAGCTCTGGGGCCAACGTCCTGACTTTC.

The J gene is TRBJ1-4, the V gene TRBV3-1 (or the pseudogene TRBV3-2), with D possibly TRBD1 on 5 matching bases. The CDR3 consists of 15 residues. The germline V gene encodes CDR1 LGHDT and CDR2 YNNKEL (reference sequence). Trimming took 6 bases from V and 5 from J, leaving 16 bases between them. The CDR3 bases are TGTGCCAGCAGTCTAACAGGAACTCAAAATGAAAAACTGTTTTTT. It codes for CASSLTGTQNEKLFF.

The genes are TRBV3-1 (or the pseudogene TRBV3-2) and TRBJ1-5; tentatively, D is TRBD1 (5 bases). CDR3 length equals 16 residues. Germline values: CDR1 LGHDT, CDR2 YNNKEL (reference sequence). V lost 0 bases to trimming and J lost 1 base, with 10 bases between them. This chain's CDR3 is CASSQDTGGSNQPQHF. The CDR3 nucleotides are TGTGCCAGCAGCCAAGATACGGGGGGGAGCAATCAGCCCCAGCATTTT.

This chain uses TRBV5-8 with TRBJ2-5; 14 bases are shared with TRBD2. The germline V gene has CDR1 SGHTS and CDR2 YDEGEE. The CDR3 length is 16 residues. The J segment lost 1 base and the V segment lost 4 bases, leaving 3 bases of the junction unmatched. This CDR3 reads CASSAGTSGGQETQYF. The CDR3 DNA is TGTGCCAGCAGCGCAGGGACTAGCGGGGGCCAAGAGACCCAGTACTTC.

The CDR3 sequence: CASSAANSYNEQFF. The CDR3 region has the DNA TGCGCCAGCAGCGCAGCGAACTCCTACAATGAGCAGTTCTTC. The chain uses TRBV5-1 and TRBJ2-1; D is unresolved. CDR3 length equals 14 residues. Germline CDR1 and CDR2: SGHRS and YFSETQ. V was clipped by 4 bases and J by 0 bases, with 8 bases between them.

The CDR3 here is CASSLQGQGETQYF. The DNA of the CDR3 is TGCGCCAGCAGCTTGCAGGGACAGGGAGAGACCCAGTACTTC. The gene calls are TRBV5-1 and TRBJ2-5, with TRBD1 matching over 9 bases. The CDR3 consists of 14 residues. V was pared by 1 base and J by 4 bases, with 2 bases of the junction left unmatched. CDR1 and CDR2 (germline): SGHRS, YFSETQ.